The source of this TCR beta chain is a study of T-cell memory formation after mild COVID-19. This CDR3 region has 14 residues. After removal of 8 bases from V and 0 bases from J, the junction contained 8 bases not matched to a gene. CDR1 and CDR2 from the germline V gene are SGHRS and YFSETQ. TCRdb independently ran MiXCR on the 5' RACE reads; one entry per CDR3 protein. The sample shows about 150,000 distinct CDR3 sequences, about 15% of them seen only once. This chain links TRBV5-1 with TRBJ2-7; the match to TRBD1 covers 7 bases. The source of this sequence is an adult woman who had mild COVID-19 (a few samples of this study predate the infection). Cell type and time point are not known. Material: PBMCs or a T cell subset sorted from them (not recorded which). This CDR3 is CASTPTGNSYEQYF. The CDR3, as DNA: TGCGCCAGTACCCCGACAGGGAACTCCTACGAGCAGTACTTC.